The 20 T cell receptor beta chains below were found in one sample sequenced in a study of cytomegalovirus exposure and HLA in healthy donors. PCR used 60 Vbeta primers and 13 Jbeta primers. Repertoires were generated with immunoSEQ multiplex PCR, while TCRdb's copy carries only in-frame clones and drops some. The table includes 150,000 to 200,000 clones, approximately 80% detected once. Sequencing was carried out using PBMCs. The receptors derive from a woman aged 50 to 65 in good health and CMV-seropositive.

The V and J genes are TRBV5-6 and TRBJ1-1; TRBD1 matches 8 bases. V shed 4 bases and J 14 bases; nucleotides not matched to a gene: 10. The CDR3 is 12 residues long. Germline V lookup: CDR1 SGHDT, CDR2 YYEEEE. CDR3 nucleotide sequence: TGTGCCAGCAGCCTAGGGACAGGCCTAGTCTTCTTT. Encoded protein: CASSLGTGLVFF.

This clone has just a few counts. The CDR3 region is CASSLNFGVSQETQYF. The CDR3, as DNA: TGTGCCAGCAGCTTAAATTTCGGGGTCTCCCAAGAGACCCAGTACTTC. The rearrangement uses TRBV7-2 and TRBJ2-5, with D perhaps TRBD2 (5 bases). The CDR3 loop spans 16 amino acids. The V end lost 2 bases, the J end lost 1 base, and 14 bases lay between the germline ends. Per the germline V gene, CDR1 is SGHTA and CDR2 is FQGNSA.

The chain combines TRBV5-6 with TRBJ2-3; maybe TRBD2 (5 bases). The CDR3 sequence is 15 residues long. In germline, CDR1 is SGHDT, CDR2 YYEEEE. Trimming shortened V by 2 bases and J by 1 base, and 11 bases separated the two germline ends. The CDR3 region has the DNA TGTGCCAGCAGCTTACGCGGGCCGGGCACAGATACGCAGTATTTT. Its protein product is CASSLRGPGTDTQYF.

The chain carries TRBV27 and TRBJ2-5; 7 nucleotides line up with TRBD1. Trimming took 6 bases from V and 2 from J; bases not matched to a gene: 9. Germline V gene sequence: CDR1 MNHEY, CDR2 SMNVEV (reference sequence). The CDR3 length is 15 residues. Here the CDR3 reads CASSKRQGRQETQYF. CDR3 nucleotides: TGTGCCAGCAGCAAAAGACAGGGTCGACAAGAGACCCAGTACTTC.

This rearrangement joins TRBV30 to TRBJ1-3; TRBD1 matches 8 bases. The CDR3 spans 15 residues. Germline CDR1 GTSNPN, CDR2 SVGIG (reference sequence). Losses at the gene ends were 3 bases for V and 0 bases for J; bases not matched to a gene: 4. The chain's CDR3 is CAWSRGQVSGNTIYF. CDR3 sequence (DNA): TGTGCCTGGAGCAGGGGGCAGGTCTCTGGAAACACCATATATTTT.

This clone has a handful of counts. The chain combines TRBV19 with TRBJ2-3, with 9 bases lining up with TRBD2. The V segment lost 6 bases and the J segment 3 bases; nucleotides outside the gene matches: 7. This CDR3 is built from 15 residues. The V gene's germline CDR1 is LNHDA and CDR2 SQIVND (reference sequence). CDR3 region: CASRAGGPGTDTQYF. CDR3 coding DNA: TGTGCCAGTAGGGCGGGGGGGCCAGGGACAGATACGCAGTATTTT.

Of note for this clone: At one end the junction does not follow the germline gene, possibly because of a read error. The V gene is TRBV4-2, the J gene TRBJ2-4, with D possibly TRBD2 on 7 matching bases. CDR3 length: 15 residues. Germline assignment: CDR1 LGHNA and CDR2 YNFKEQ. The CDR3 protein is CASSQETRGANSQYF. In DNA, the CDR3 is TGTGCCAGCAGCCAAGAGACCCGGGGGGCGAACAGTCAGTACTTC.

The chain couples TRBV6-6 to TRBJ2-2, with D possibly TRBD1 on 6 matching bases. The CDR3 contains 15 residues. V was pared by 5 bases and J by 5 bases, with 15 bases between. The V gene's germline CDR1 is MNHNY and CDR2 SVGAGI (reference sequence). The DNA for the CDR3 is TGTGCCAGCAGTGCACGCCCAGGGGAAACCGGGGAGCTGTTTTTT. Protein sequence: CASSARPGETGELFF.

J is TRBJ2-7 and V is TRBV4-3; D remains unclear. Germline lookup yields CDR1 LGHNA and CDR2 YSLEER. The ends were cut back, 1 base at V and 4 bases at J, with 26 bases in the middle. The CDR3 length is 19 residues. For the CDR3, the DNA is TGCGCCAGCAGCCAAGTGGTGGTTGGGTCGACTCCTGTTGAGTACGAGCAGTACTTC. It codes for CASSQVVVGSTPVEYEQYF.

The chain combines TRBV10-3 with TRBJ2-5; 7 bases align to TRBD1. The V segment lost 3 bases and the J segment 2 bases; nucleotides outside the gene matches: 9. The CDR3 loop spans 16 amino acids. Germline CDR1 is ENHRY and CDR2 is SYGVKD. CDR3 loop: CAISEGWDSFQETQYF. The CDR3 nucleotides read TGTGCCATCAGTGAAGGATGGGACAGTTTTCAAGAGACCCAGTACTTC.

The gene calls are TRBV5-1 and TRBJ2-5; TRBD2 is a possible D gene (6 bases). V was cut by 4 bases and J by 0 bases, with 13 bases left in between. Germline assignment: CDR1 SGHRS and CDR2 YFSETQ. The CDR3 runs to 15 residues. The CDR3 DNA sequence: TGCGCCAGCAGCCACGGGACTGCATACCAAGAGACCCAGTACTTC. Translating it yields CASSHGTAYQETQYF.

V usage is TRBV5-1 and J usage is TRBJ2-6; the match to TRBD1 covers 7 bases. The germline V gene has CDR1 SGHRS and CDR2 YFSETQ. The CDR3 spans 16 residues. V lost 7 bases, J lost 0 bases, and 7 bases stayed unmatched. The CDR3: CASHRGRPSGANVLTF. CDR3 coding DNA: TGCGCCAGCCACAGGGGCCGTCCCTCTGGGGCCAACGTCCTGACTTTC.

The sample holds one count of this clone. V is TRBV27 and J is TRBJ1-2; no clear D gene. The CDR3 spans 14 residues. Trimming removed 7 bases from V and 3 bases from J, with 15 bases in between. Germline V lookup: CDR1 MNHEY, CDR2 SMNVEV (reference sequence). The CDR3 region has the DNA TGTGCCAGCACCCGCTCGGCGGTAGACTATGGCTACACCTTC. Translation gives CASTRSAVDYGYTF.

This chain uses TRBV4-1 with TRBJ1-3; tentatively, D is TRBD1 (5 bases). This CDR3 is built from 21 residues. Germline values: CDR1 MGHRA, CDR2 YSYEKL. V was pared by 0 bases and J by 0 bases, with 24 bases between. Here the CDR3 DNA reads TGCGCCAGCAGCCAAGATAGACGACCGGGACTCCCGAATTACTCTGGAAACACCATATATTTT. Amino acids: CASSQDRRPGLPNYSGNTIYF.

The V gene is TRBV28, the J gene TRBJ2-7, with D possibly matching TRBD1 (5 bases). The CDR3 has 14 residues. CDR1 is MDHEN and CDR2 is SYDVKM in the germline V gene. V lost 4 bases to trimming and J lost 4 bases, with 14 bases between them. CDR3 in DNA: TGTGCCAGCAGTTCACCGGCAGGGCCATACGAGCAGTACTTC. This sequence encodes CASSSPAGPYEQYF.

The chain carries TRBV9 and TRBJ1-2; the D gene is possibly TRBD1 (6 bases). V was cut by 0 bases and J by 4 bases, with 16 bases left in between. CDR1 SGDLS and CDR2 YYNGEE come from the germline V gene. The CDR3 contains 16 residues. The DNA of the CDR3 is TGTGCCAGCAGCGTAGGAGGGGTTATGACAGGCTATGGCTACACCTTC. Amino acids: CASSVGGVMTGYGYTF.

The chain uses TRBV14 and TRBJ2-7; 8 nucleotides agree with TRBD2. The CDR3 is 16 residues long. With 6 bases clipped from V and 3 bases from J, the junction kept 13 bases outside the gene matches. Germline V gives CDR1 SGHDN, CDR2 FVKESK. For the CDR3, the DNA is TGTGCCAGCAGTCTTACACGTGGCGGGAGGTTCTACGAGCAGTACTTC. It yields the protein CASSLTRGGRFYEQYF.

This chain joins TRBV6-5 and TRBJ2-2, with 9 bases matching TRBD1. The CDR3 runs to 15 residues. Germline V lookup: CDR1 MNHEY, CDR2 SVGAGI. After removal of 5 bases from V and 6 bases from J, the junction contained 7 bases not matched to a gene. The CDR3 nucleotides read TGTGCCAGCAGTCGGACAGGGGAAAGGTCCGGGGAGCTGTTTTTT. It codes for CASSRTGERSGELFF.

V and J are TRBV7-9 and TRBJ1-1; tentative D call: TRBD1 (6 bases). Germline loops: CDR1 SEHNR, CDR2 FQNEAQ (reference sequence). This CDR3 has 13 residues. V lost 1 base to trimming and J lost 6 bases, with 9 bases between them. CDR3 sequence: CASSLVQGSEAFF. CDR3 in DNA: TGTGCCAGCAGCTTAGTACAGGGCTCTGAAGCTTTCTTT.

The rearrangement joins TRBV18 to TRBJ2-7, with 7 bases matching TRBD1. CDR3 length equals 15 residues. The V gene's germline CDR1 is KGHSH and CDR2 LQKENI. V lost 4 bases, J lost 5 bases, and 11 bases stayed unmatched. The CDR3 region is CASSLMTGLYHEQYF. DNA for the CDR3: TGTGCCAGCTCACTCATGACAGGGTTATACCACGAGCAGTACTTC.